This TCR beta chain is from a study of CD8 T cells in ankylosing spondylitis. CDR1 is DFQATT, CDR2 SNEGSKA, per germline (reference sequence). The CDR3 loop spans 11 amino acids. The V end was cut by 3 bases, the J end by 8 bases, with 8 bases between. Study-level findings and limits: Reports say disease-linked clones showed up significantly more in matched ankylosing spondylitis synovial fluid. Ankylosing spondylitis blood appeared to be characterized by a TCR beta motif of several highly homologous variants. Reactive arthritis synovial fluid and blood were previously reported to contain some motif variants. Disease-linked clones, CD8+, were relatively rare in peripheral blood.

At least ten counts were recorded for this clonotype. What it recognizes is unknown. It was by quantitative 5'-RACE with molecular barcodes that TCR beta libraries were made. TCRdb re-analysed the 5' RACE reads in MiXCR, keeping a single row per CDR3 protein. The table lists some 450,000 distinct CDR3 sequences, approximately 17% of them singletons. This clonotype originated in a male donor with ankylosing spondylitis. Sample: blood, either unsorted or a sorted T cell fraction (not recorded which). This rearrangement joins TRBV20-1 to TRBJ2-1; D is ambiguous. CDR3 protein: CSASRLDEQFF. CDR3 bases: TGCAGTGCTAGTAGGCTAGATGAGCAGTTCTTC.